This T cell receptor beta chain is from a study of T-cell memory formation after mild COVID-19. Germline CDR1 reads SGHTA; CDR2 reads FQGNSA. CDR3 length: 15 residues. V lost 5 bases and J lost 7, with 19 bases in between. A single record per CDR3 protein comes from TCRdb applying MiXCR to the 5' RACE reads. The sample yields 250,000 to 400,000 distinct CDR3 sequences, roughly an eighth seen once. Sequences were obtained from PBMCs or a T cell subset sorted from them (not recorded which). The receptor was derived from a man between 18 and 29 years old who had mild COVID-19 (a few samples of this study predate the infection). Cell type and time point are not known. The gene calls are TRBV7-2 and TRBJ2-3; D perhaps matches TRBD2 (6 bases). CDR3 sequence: CASSPGEVLGNTQYF. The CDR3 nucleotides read TGTGCCAGCAGCCCGGGGGAGGTCCTCGGAAATACGCAGTATTTT.